This TCR beta chain emerged from a study of patients and donors after allogeneic stem cell transplantation (dated by TCRdb to about 2020). Library preparation employed RT-PCR. Reads for this sample came from a NextSeq 550. TCRdb reworked the public reads: Q25 trimming with fastp, MiXCR clone assembly, productive beta chains retained. Rows with a matching CDR3 protein are joined into one entry that keeps the most common DNA and genes. The sample table records 920,000 or so distinct CDR3 sequences; around 17% of these occur just once. The top ten constitute 6% of the sample. In this sample, this clonotype turned up once. It lacks a known antigen. The junction departs from the called germline gene at one end, perhaps through a read error. The germline V gene yields MNHEY for CDR1 and SVGAGI for CDR2. There are 15 amino acids in the CDR3, from cysteine to phenylalanine inclusive. Of all the DNA, just the CDR3 is kept, 45 bases in frame from base 1.

This clonotype originated in a human donor who was either an allogeneic HSCT recipient or a stem cell or donor lymphocyte infusion donor (not recorded which). It is not recorded whose cells these are; they may come from a transplant donor. Sample: blood, either unsorted or a sorted T cell fraction (not recorded which). The chain is encoded by TRBV6-5 joined to TRBJ2-2, with 10 bases aligning to TRBD2. Here is the DNA: TGTGCCAGCAGTTACCGGCTAGCGGGGGCGGGGGAGCCGTTTTTT. It is translated as CASSYRLAGAGEPFF.